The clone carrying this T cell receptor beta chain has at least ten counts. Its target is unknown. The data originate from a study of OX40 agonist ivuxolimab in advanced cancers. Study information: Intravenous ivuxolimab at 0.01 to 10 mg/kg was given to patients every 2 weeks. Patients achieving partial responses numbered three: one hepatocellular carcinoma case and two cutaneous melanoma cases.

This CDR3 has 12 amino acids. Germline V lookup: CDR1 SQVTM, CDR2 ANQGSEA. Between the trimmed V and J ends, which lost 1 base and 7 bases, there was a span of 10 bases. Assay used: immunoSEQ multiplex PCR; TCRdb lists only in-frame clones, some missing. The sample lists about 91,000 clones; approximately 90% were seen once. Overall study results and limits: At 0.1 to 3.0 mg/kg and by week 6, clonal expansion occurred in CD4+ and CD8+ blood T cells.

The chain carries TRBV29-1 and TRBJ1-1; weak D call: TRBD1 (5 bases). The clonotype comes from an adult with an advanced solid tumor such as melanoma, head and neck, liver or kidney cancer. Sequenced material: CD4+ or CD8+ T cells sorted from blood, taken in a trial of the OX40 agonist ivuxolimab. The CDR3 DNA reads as TGCAGCGTTGAAGGAGGGACGGGTGAAGCTTTCTTT. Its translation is CSVEGGTGEAFF.